This T cell receptor (beta chain) originates from a study of T cells after yellow fever vaccination. TCRdb fed the 5' RACE reads into MiXCR, producing one record per CDR3 protein. The sample holds some 340,000 distinct CDR3 sequences; 9.5% to 12% are singletons and the top ten take about 3%. This TCR came from a man younger than 35 who received the YFV17D yellow fever vaccine. The starting material was CD4+ T cells sorted from PBMCs, obtained 45 days after the yellow fever booster vaccination.

CDR3 DNA: TGTGCCAGCAGCCCCTCCTTGACGAACACTGAAGCTTTCTTT. This sequence encodes CASSPSLTNTEAFF. The V gene is TRBV7-2, the J gene TRBJ1-1; unclear D gene. This CDR3 is built from 14 residues. Germline V gives CDR1 SGHTA, CDR2 FQGNSA. V was shortened by 5 bases and J by 1 base, with 11 bases between the two germline ends.